One sample yielded the 25 T cell receptor beta chains listed below, sequenced in a study of OX40 agonist ivuxolimab in advanced cancers. The assay was immunoSEQ multiplex PCR, and TCRdb's table has in-frame clones only and misses some. The profile covers 60,000 or so clones, with 84% appearing a single time and 27% taken by the ten largest. Sequences were derived from CD4+ or CD8+ T cells sorted from blood, sampled in a trial of the OX40 agonist ivuxolimab. The receptors stem from an adult with an advanced solid tumor such as melanoma, head and neck, liver or kidney cancer.

The chain combines TRBV7-6 with TRBJ1-4; no definite D call. The germline gives CDR1 SGHVS, CDR2 FNYEAQ. This CDR3 spans 14 amino acids. V was cut by 2 bases and J by 8 bases, with 12 bases left in between. The CDR3 bases are TGTGCCAGCAGCTTAAAGGCCGGTCCCGAAAAACTGTTTTTT. The encoded protein is CASSLKAGPEKLFF.

This clone was counted between two and nine times. The V gene is TRBV20-1, the J gene TRBJ1-1; D is ambiguous. Germline CDR1 DFQATT, CDR2 SNEGSKA (reference sequence). The CDR3 has 11 amino acids. V was cut by 6 bases and J by 0 bases, with 5 bases left in between. CDR3 in amino acids: CSAGLNTEAFF. Here the CDR3 DNA reads TGCAGTGCAGGTTTGAACACTGAAGCTTTCTTT.

The V and J genes are TRBV7-2 and TRBJ2-5; the match to TRBD2 covers 7 bases. The V segment lost 4 bases and the J segment 1 base; nucleotides outside the gene matches: 6. The germline CDR1 and CDR2 sequences are SGHTA and FQGNSA. The CDR3 consists of 15 residues. The CDR3 coding sequence is TGTGCCAGCAGCTCTAGCGGAACCTCCCAAGAGACCCAGTACTTC. Protein product: CASSSSGTSQETQYF.

This chain joins TRBV6-6 and TRBJ2-1; D is unresolved. The CDR3 has 12 amino acids. V lost 0 bases to trimming and J lost 8 bases, with 5 bases between them. Germline CDR1 MNHNY, CDR2 SVGAGI (reference sequence). The CDR3 region has the DNA TGTGCCAGCAGTTACTCGAACTATGAGCAGTTCTTC. It translates to CASSYSNYEQFF.

The rearrangement uses TRBV7-7 and TRBJ2-2; a weak D match, TRBD2 (5 bases). V was trimmed by 2 bases and J by 4 bases, leaving 11 bases between them. The CDR3 length is 15 residues. Germline values: CDR1 SSHAT, CDR2 FNYEAQ (reference sequence). Here the CDR3 DNA reads TGTGCCAGCAGCTTAAGAACGGGATCCACCGGGGAGCTGTTTTTT. This encodes CASSLRTGSTGELFF.

The J gene is TRBJ1-2, the V gene TRBV7-2, with a tentative D call TRBD1 (6 bases). The V end lost 2 bases, the J end lost 8 bases, and 24 bases lay between the germline ends. The CDR3 totals 17 residues. From germline, CDR1 is SGHTA and CDR2 FQGNSA. The CDR3 is CASSLIGGTQEKTGYTF. The CDR3 DNA is TGTGCCAGCAGCTTAATAGGGGGGACCCAGGAGAAGACGGGCTACACCTTC.

The table lists this clone with a few counts. J is TRBJ1-6 and V is TRBV7-9; TRBD1 might be the D (5 bases). The CDR3 runs to 14 residues. CDR1 is SEHNR and CDR2 is FQNEAQ in the germline V gene (reference sequence). The ends were cut back, 2 bases at V and 7 bases at J, with 9 bases in the middle. CDR3 residues: CASSLQGHNSPLHF. CDR3 sequence (DNA): TGTGCCAGCAGCTTACAGGGTCACAATTCACCCCTCCACTTT.

The rearrangement links TRBV6-6 to TRBJ2-7; a weak D match, TRBD2 (5 bases). V gave up 5 bases and J gave up 7 bases, with 9 bases separating them. Germline V gene lookup returns CDR1 MNHNY and CDR2 SVGAGI (reference sequence). This CDR3 is 11 amino acids long. CDR3 amino acids: CASSDEGEQYF. The CDR3 region has the DNA TGTGCCAGCAGTGACGAGGGTGAGCAGTACTTC.

The CDR3 sequence: CASGIGFRAWETQYF. In nucleotides, the CDR3 is TGTGCTAGCGGCATTGGGTTCAGGGCGTGGGAGACCCAGTACTTC. This rearrangement joins TRBV12-5 to TRBJ2-5, with D maybe TRBD1 (5 bases). The CDR3 is 15 residues long. Germline assignment: CDR1 LGHNT and CDR2 FRNRAP. Trimming cost V 9 bases and J 5 bases, with 22 bases left between them. Full variable domain (remainder filled in from reference TRBV12-5 and TRBJ2-5): DARVTQTPRHKVTEMGQEVTMRCQPILGHNTVFWYRQTMMQGLELLAYFRNRAPLDDSGMPKDRFSAEMPDATLATLKIQPSEPRDSAVYFCASGIGFRAWETQYFGPGTRLLVL.

The chain carries TRBV18 and TRBJ1-6; 10 bases match TRBD1. Germline V gene lookup returns CDR1 KGHSH and CDR2 LQKENI. J lost 9 bases, V lost 0 bases, and 8 bases had no gene match. The CDR3 length is 17 residues. The CDR3 reads CASSPPGGTGVGSPLHF. In nucleotides, the CDR3 is TGTGCCAGCTCACCACCGGGTGGGACAGGGGTTGGTTCACCCCTCCACTTT.

The chain links TRBV30 to TRBJ2-5; D possibly corresponds to TRBD1 (6 bases). The better agreement between TRBJ2-7 and the DNA end casts doubt on the J call. This CDR3 region has 14 residues. Germline values: CDR1 GTSNPN, CDR2 SVGIG (reference sequence). For the CDR3, the DNA is TGTGCCTGGAGTCGTGGGGGCCTTGGGGTCGAGCAGTACTTC. This translates into CAWSRGGLGVEQYF.

The rearrangement links TRBV7-2 to TRBJ2-1; D is possibly TRBD2 (5 bases). Per the germline V gene, CDR1 is SGHTA and CDR2 is FQGNSA. The CDR3 extends over 14 amino acids. The V and J ends lost 6 bases and 2 bases respectively, with 11 bases between them. CDR3: CASRRTATYNEQFF. The CDR3 DNA is TGTGCCAGCAGAAGGACTGCAACCTACAATGAGCAGTTCTTC.

The rearrangement joins TRBV25-1 to TRBJ2-3; 10 nucleotides match TRBD1. Germline lookup yields CDR1 MGHDK and CDR2 SYGVNS. This CDR3 contains 16 residues. The V gene end was trimmed by 4 bases and the J gene end by 6 bases; junction bases not matched to a gene: 10. The CDR3 nucleotides read TGTGCCAGCAGTGGTGACGGGGGACAGGGGATCGATACGCAGTATTTT. Protein: CASSGDGGQGIDTQYF.

The chain uses TRBV5-1 and TRBJ1-4; 7 nucleotides match TRBD1. J gave up 4 bases and V 2 bases, and 2 bases lay outside the gene matches. There are 14 residues in the CDR3. Germline CDR1 is SGHRS and CDR2 is YFSETQ. CDR3 protein: CASSFGTDNEKLFF. In DNA form, the CDR3 reads TGCGCCAGCAGCTTCGGGACAGATAATGAAAAACTGTTTTTT.

The table lists this clone with a few counts. This chain connects TRBV4-1 to TRBJ2-7, with TRBD2 matching 9 bases. V lost 4 bases to trimming and J lost 5 bases; unmatched junction nucleotides: 9. Germline V gene data show CDR1 as MGHRA and CDR2 as YSYEKL. This CDR3 region has 15 residues. The CDR3 DNA sequence: TGCGCCAGCAGCCGATCTAGCGGGATCGGTAACGAGCAGTACTTC. This encodes CASSRSSGIGNEQYF.

V gene TRBV5-4 combines with J gene TRBJ1-1; D ambiguous. V lost 9 bases and J lost 4, with 10 bases in between. This CDR3 has 11 residues. Per germline, CDR1 SGHNT and CDR2 YYREEE (reference sequence). CDR3 in amino acids: CATGVATEAFF. The CDR3 DNA reads as TGTGCCACCGGAGTTGCCACTGAAGCTTTCTTT.

The rearrangement links TRBV18 to TRBJ2-3; 12 nucleotides match TRBD2. The CDR3 loop spans 17 amino acids. Germline CDR1 KGHSH, CDR2 LQKENI. V was pared by 3 bases and J by 1 base, with 5 bases of the junction left unmatched. This CDR3 reads CASSPRTSGDRTDTQYF. CDR3 DNA: TGTGCCAGCTCACCGAGGACTAGCGGGGACCGCACAGATACGCAGTATTTT.

The chain carries TRBV2 and TRBJ2-3; D not resolved. This CDR3 has 15 amino acids. Germline V gives CDR1 SNHLY, CDR2 FYNNEI. V gave up 3 bases and J gave up 2 bases, with 12 bases separating them. The chain's CDR3 is CASSDEQQITDTQYF. The DNA for the CDR3 is TGTGCCAGCAGTGACGAACAGCAAATCACAGATACGCAGTATTTT.

This clone was detected only once. This rearrangement joins TRBV6-5 to TRBJ2-1; TRBD2 is a possible D gene (6 bases). From germline, CDR1 is MNHEY and CDR2 SVGAGI. The CDR3 length is 15 residues. Between the trimmed V and J ends, which lost 4 bases and 1 base, there was a span of 11 bases. The chain's CDR3 is CASSLRGDSYNEQFF. The CDR3 DNA reads as TGTGCCAGCAGTTTGCGGGGTGATTCCTACAATGAGCAGTTCTTC.

This clone was counted a single time. The CDR3 DNA reads TGTGCCACCAGCACCCGCGGAGGGGGGAACACCATATATTTT. Translation gives CATSTRGGGNTIYF. The V gene is TRBV15, the J gene TRBJ1-3; a weak D match, TRBD1 (6 bases). The CDR3 length is 14 residues. Germline CDR1 is LNHNV and CDR2 is YYDKDF (reference sequence). The V end lost 4 bases, the J end lost 7 bases, and 14 bases lay between the germline ends. Using reference TRBV15 and TRBJ1-3 for the parts outside the CDR3, the full variable domain is DAMVIQNPRYQVTQFGKPVTLSCSQTLNHNVMYWYQQKSSQAPKLLFHYYDKDFNNEADTPDNFQSRRPNTSFCFLDIRSPGLGDTAMYLCATSTRGGGNTIYFGEGSWLTVV.

The J gene is TRBJ2-1, the V gene TRBV7-8; perhaps TRBD1 as D (5 bases). Trimming took off 5 bases at V and 2 bases at J, with 13 bases between the two ends. This CDR3 comprises 15 residues. The germline gives CDR1 SGHVS, CDR2 FQNEAQ. CDR3 region: CASSPQELPYNEQFF. The CDR3 nucleotides are TGTGCCAGCAGCCCACAGGAGCTTCCCTACAATGAGCAGTTCTTC.

The chain combines TRBV5-1 with TRBJ1-1, with D perhaps TRBD1 (5 bases). The germline V gene has CDR1 SGHRS and CDR2 YFSETQ. CDR3 length: 14 residues. V was trimmed by 0 bases and J by 1 base, leaving 7 bases between them. The CDR3 reads CASSLAGQNTEAFF. The CDR3 region has the DNA TGCGCCAGCAGCTTGGCAGGACAGAACACTGAAGCTTTCTTT. Full variable domain (remainder filled in from reference TRBV5-1 and TRBJ1-1): KAGVTQTPRYLIKTRGQQVTLSCSPISGHRSVSWYQQTPGQGLQFLFEYFSETQRNKGNFPGRFSGRQFSNSRSEMNVSTLELGDSALYLCASSLAGQNTEAFFGQGTRLTVV.

J is TRBJ2-7 and V is TRBV4-1, with D unresolved. V was pared by 1 base and J by 1 base, with 5 bases between. The CDR3 has 13 residues. From germline, CDR1 is MGHRA and CDR2 YSYEKL. The CDR3 here is CASSQVQSYEQYF. CDR3 bases: TGCGCCAGCAGCCAAGTCCAATCCTACGAGCAGTACTTC.

The V call is TRBV14, the J call TRBJ1-2; the match to TRBD1 covers 7 bases. Germline CDR1 and CDR2: SGHDN and FVKESK. The CDR3 is 14 amino acids. V lost 4 bases to trimming and J lost 8 bases; unmatched junction nucleotides: 10. CDR3 sequence reads: CASSLSGTVQGYTF. CDR3 bases: TGTGCCAGCAGCCTTTCCGGGACAGTTCAAGGCTACACCTTC.

The J gene is TRBJ2-5, the V gene TRBV5-4; D is ambiguous. The end of the DNA is better explained by TRBJ2-7, so the J call may be wrong. Germline V gives CDR1 SGHNT, CDR2 YYREEE (reference sequence). The length of the CDR3 is 15 residues. DNA for the CDR3: TGTGCCAGCAGCAATCCGGCGGTACGGTCCCACGAGCAGTACTTC. It specifies CASSNPAVRSHEQYF.